These 26 T cell receptor beta chains were sequenced from one sample in a study of CD8 T cells in Susac syndrome. The RNA, roughly 0.5 to 1 ug, was put through reverse transcription using random hexamers. MiXCR was run by TCRdb on the immunoSEQ multiplex PCR reads, yielding one entry per CDR3 protein. The table includes about 190,000 distinct CDR3 sequences, approximately 93% detected once. The sample was CD4+ T cells from PBMCs. These receptors were obtained from a human donor in good health.

This clonotype was counted once. V is TRBV3-1 and J is TRBJ2-2; D is unresolved. Trimming removed 8 bases at V and 4 bases at J, with 14 bases between. Germline V gene data show CDR1 as LGHDT and CDR2 as YNNKEL (reference sequence). The CDR3 contains 14 residues. The CDR3 loop is CASCKAASTGELFF. The CDR3 nucleotides read TGTGCCAGCTGCAAGGCGGCCTCCACCGGGGAGCTGTTTTTT.

This rearrangement joins TRBV20-1 to TRBJ1-6, with D perhaps matching TRBD1 (6 bases). V shed 3 bases and J shed 0 bases, with 9 bases lying between them. Germline CDR1 DFQATT, CDR2 SNEGSKA (reference sequence). The CDR3 runs to 15 residues. CDR3 protein: CSARDSLSYNSPLHF. The CDR3 DNA reads TGCAGTGCTAGGGACAGCCTCTCCTATAATTCACCCCTCCACTTT.

This sequence joins TRBV19 and TRBJ2-6; unclear D gene. The V gene lost 7 bases and the J gene lost 4 bases, with 8 bases spanning the gap. The CDR3 totals 13 residues. CDR1 is LNHDA, CDR2 SQIVND, per germline (reference sequence). CDR3 coding DNA: TGTGCCAGTACTCAATCCGGGGCCAACGTCCTGACTTTC. It yields the protein CASTQSGANVLTF.

The V call is TRBV5-4, the J call TRBJ2-6; tentatively, D is TRBD1 or TRBD2 (5 bases each). The CDR3 extends over 17 amino acids. V shed 8 bases and J shed 0 bases, with 18 bases lying between them. Germline V gene data show CDR1 as SGHNT and CDR2 as YYREEE (reference sequence). The DNA for the CDR3 is TGTGCCAGTATCACAGGACTTGGTCGCTCTGGGGCCAACGTCCTGACTTTC. It yields the protein CASITGLGRSGANVLTF. Variable domain in full (rest from reference TRBV5-4 and TRBJ2-6): ETGVTQSPTHLIKTRGQQVTLRCSSQSGHNTVSWYQQALGQGPQFIFQYYREEENGRGNFPPRFSGLQFPNYSSELNVNALELDDSALYLCASITGLGRSGANVLTFGAGSRLTVL.

The chain joins TRBV30 to TRBJ2-6; 8 bases agree with TRBD2. The germline V gene encodes CDR1 GTSNPN and CDR2 SVGIG (reference sequence). This CDR3 is 18 amino acids long. The V segment lost 0 bases and the J segment 2 bases; nucleotides outside the gene matches: 9. The CDR3 loop is CAWSVKAGGRTGANVLTF. The CDR3 nucleotides are TGTGCCTGGAGTGTAAAGGCGGGGGGCCGGACTGGGGCCAACGTCCTGACTTTC.

This chain uses TRBV14 with TRBJ2-3; D remains ambiguous. Germline V CDR1 and CDR2: SGHDN, FVKESK. CDR3 size: 12 residues. The germline V and J ends were trimmed by 0 bases and 5 bases, with 3 bases remaining between them. The DNA of the CDR3 is TGTGCCAGCAGCCAAGAAGGAGATACGCAGTATTTT. It is translated as CASSQEGDTQYF.

V usage is TRBV29-1 and J usage is TRBJ2-1, with 11 bases identical to TRBD1. The germline gives CDR1 SQVTM, CDR2 ANQGSEA. V dropped 7 bases and J dropped 6; count of bases not matched to a gene: 2. This CDR3 is 12 amino acids long. The CDR3 sequence is CSAGQGGNEQFF. The DNA for the CDR3 is TGCAGCGCGGGACAGGGGGGCAATGAGCAGTTCTTC.

J is TRBJ2-7 and V is TRBV20-1; TRBD1 agrees at 10 bases. The CDR3 is made up of 13 amino acids. V trimming: 5 bases; J trimming: 7 bases; junction bases outside the gene matches: 8. Germline loops: CDR1 DFQATT, CDR2 SNEGSKA (reference sequence). DNA of the CDR3: TGCAGTGCTCCTCGACAGGGGGCGGGGGAGCAGTACGTC. This encodes CSAPRQGAGEQYV.

The rearrangement uses TRBV6-2 or TRBV6-3 and TRBJ2-2; possible D gene TRBD2, 6 bases. Trimming pared 7 bases from V and 6 bases from J, leaving 15 bases between. CDR3 length: 14 residues. Germline V gene sequence: CDR1 MNHEY, CDR2 SVGEGT. The chain's CDR3 is CASTDFGGPGELFF. The CDR3, as DNA: TGTGCCAGCACTGATTTCGGGGGTCCCGGGGAGCTGTTTTTT.

The chain has TRBV6-2 or TRBV6-3 and TRBJ1-1; D remains unclear. The CDR3 is made up of 12 amino acids. The germline gives CDR1 MNHEY, CDR2 SVGEGT. Trimming removed 5 bases at V and 1 base at J, with 5 bases between. As DNA, the CDR3 is TGTGCCAGCAGTACAGCGAACACTGAAGCTTTCTTT. This codes for CASSTANTEAFF.

This chain connects TRBV6-5 to TRBJ2-1; D unresolved. Germline V CDR1 and CDR2: MNHEY, SVGAGI. This CDR3 is 12 amino acids long. Deletions cut 6 bases from V and 10 bases from J, with 13 bases between. Here the CDR3 reads CASSNRPSEQFF. CDR3 DNA sequence: TGTGCCAGCAGCAACCGGCCCTCCGAGCAGTTCTTC.

V gene TRBV19 combines with J gene TRBJ1-2, with a weak D call TRBD1 (5 bases). Germline assignment: CDR1 LNHDA and CDR2 SQIVND (reference sequence). There are 11 residues in the CDR3. Trimming removed 10 bases from V and 7 bases from J, with 13 bases in between. This chain's CDR3 is CATATAGGYTF. DNA of the CDR3: TGTGCCACCGCGACAGCTGGTGGCTACACCTTC. Full variable domain (missing parts from reference TRBV19 and TRBJ1-2): DGGITQSPKYLFRKEGQNVTLSCEQNLNHDAMYWYRQDPGQGLRLIYYSQIVNDFQKGDIAEGYSVSREKKESFPLTVTSAQKNPTAFYLCATATAGGYTFGSGTRLTVV.

This clonotype was picked up one time. The chain joins TRBV5-4 to TRBJ2-5; 7 nucleotides agree with TRBD1. The CDR3 is 14 amino acids. The ends lost 0 bases at V and 5 bases at J; junction bases unmatched: 4. Per the germline V gene, CDR1 is SGHNT and CDR2 is YYREEE (reference sequence). The DNA of the CDR3 is TGTGCCAGCAGCTTGGAAGGGGGCGGGGAGACCCAGTACTTC. Its protein is CASSLEGGGETQYF.

The DNA for the CDR3 is TGCAGTGCTAGAGACCGGACTTTACCCCATTCACCCCTCCACTTT. Translated, it gives CSARDRTLPHSPLHF. The chain carries TRBV20-1 and TRBJ1-6; no clear D. Germline-derived CDR1 and CDR2 are DFQATT and SNEGSKA (reference sequence). Trimming shortened V by 0 bases and J by 8 bases, and 14 bases separated the two germline ends. The CDR3 contains 15 residues.

The J gene is TRBJ2-1, the V gene TRBV5-1; either TRBD1 or TRBD2 may fit D (5 bases each). Per the germline V gene, CDR1 is SGHRS and CDR2 is YFSETQ. This CDR3 has 14 residues. V was pared by 4 bases and J by 5 bases, with 13 bases between. The CDR3 here is CASSPRGRNNEQFF. The CDR3 DNA reads TGCGCCAGCAGCCCTCGGGGACGCAACAATGAGCAGTTCTTC.

This sequence joins TRBV7-2 and TRBJ1-1; D is unclear. V shed 5 bases and J shed 5 bases, with 18 bases lying between them. Germline loops: CDR1 SGHTA, CDR2 FQGNSA. The CDR3 loop spans 15 amino acids. CDR3 protein: CASSPAASPRTEAFF. CDR3 bases: TGTGCCAGCAGCCCCGCGGCCAGCCCCAGGACTGAAGCTTTCTTT.

V usage is TRBV19 and J usage is TRBJ2-1; no clear D. CDR1 LNHDA and CDR2 SQIVND come from the germline V gene (reference sequence). V gave up 5 bases and J gave up 2 bases, with 7 bases separating them. CDR3 length: 13 amino acids. CDR3 DNA sequence: TGTGCCAGTAGTGTGGGCGCCTACAATGAGCAGTTCTTC. Amino acids: CASSVGAYNEQFF.

V is TRBV6-1 and J is TRBJ2-7; D possibly matches TRBD1 or TRBD2 (5 bases each). The CDR3 totals 14 residues. Trimming took 7 bases from V and 2 from J, leaving 15 bases between them. Germline CDR1 reads MNHNS; CDR2 reads SASEGT. CDR3 sequence reads: CASIGDLPTYEQYV. CDR3 bases: TGTGCCAGCATAGGGGACCTACCGACCTACGAGCAGTACGTC.

The chain recombines TRBV6-5 with TRBJ2-7, with a weak D call TRBD2 (5 bases). The CDR3 is 13 amino acids. The germline gives CDR1 MNHEY, CDR2 SVGAGI. V was shortened by 1 base and J by 6 bases, with 10 bases between the two germline ends. DNA for the CDR3: TGTGCCAGCAGTTACTTTTCGGGAATCGAGCAGTACTTC. Translated: CASSYFSGIEQYF.

The chain couples TRBV5-1 to TRBJ2-3, with D perhaps TRBD2 (5 bases). V was pared by 0 bases and J by 2 bases, with 10 bases between. The germline V gene has CDR1 SGHRS and CDR2 YFSETQ. The CDR3 sequence is 15 residues long. The CDR3 loop reads CASSLVGGHTDTQYF. CDR3 bases: TGCGCCAGCAGCTTGGTCGGCGGGCACACAGATACGCAGTATTTT.

J is TRBJ2-1 and V is TRBV15; perhaps TRBD2 as D (7 bases). V was shortened by 6 bases and J by 6 bases, with 21 bases between the two germline ends. Per germline, CDR1 LNHNV and CDR2 YYDKDF (reference sequence). The CDR3 contains 16 residues. The CDR3 region is CATRDGGAARSNEQFF. Written as DNA, the CDR3 is TGTGCCACCAGAGATGGGGGGGCCGCACGTAGCAATGAGCAGTTCTTC.

J is TRBJ1-1 and V is TRBV13; D remains unclear. Germline lookup yields CDR1 PRHDT and CDR2 FYEKMQ (reference sequence). The V and J ends lost 8 bases and 6 bases respectively, with 19 bases between them. There are 14 residues in the CDR3. The CDR3 sequence is CASSLRPIPAEAFF. In nucleotides, the CDR3 is TGTGCCAGCTCCCTGAGGCCCATTCCAGCTGAAGCTTTCTTT.

The chain uses TRBV7-3 and TRBJ2-6; D is undetermined. V dropped 5 bases and J dropped 2 bases, with 4 bases sitting between them. The CDR3 covers 13 residues. The germline V gene has CDR1 SGHTA and CDR2 FQGTGA. The CDR3, as DNA: TGTGCCAGCAGCGACGCTGGGGCCAACGTCCTGACTTTC. Translated, it gives CASSDAGANVLTF. Full variable domain (outside the CDR3, taken from reference TRBV7-3 and TRBJ2-6): GAGVSQTPSNKVTEKGKYVELRCDPISGHTALYWYRQSLGQGPEFLIYFQGTGAADDSGLPNDRFFAVRPEGSVSTLKIQRTERGDSAVYLCASSDAGANVLTFGAGSRLTVL.

This clonotype has just one count. This sequence joins TRBV13 and TRBJ1-5; no clear D gene. V was trimmed by 5 bases and J by 7 bases, leaving 9 bases between them. The CDR3 spans 12 residues. Per germline, CDR1 PRHDT and CDR2 FYEKMQ (reference sequence). CDR3 sequence reads: CASSGPGQPQHF. CDR3 in DNA: TGTGCCAGCAGCGGACCCGGACAGCCCCAGCATTTT.

V is TRBV6-5 and J is TRBJ2-5; perhaps TRBD2 as D (7 bases). Trimming removed 0 bases from V and 1 base from J, with 12 bases in between. Germline CDR1 and CDR2: MNHEY and SVGAGI. There are 16 residues in the CDR3. CDR3 protein: CASSYSMGGGQETQYF. CDR3 sequence (DNA): TGTGCCAGCAGTTACTCCATGGGAGGGGGCCAAGAGACCCAGTACTTC.

The J gene is TRBJ2-3, the V gene TRBV6-1; 7 positions agree with TRBD2. This CDR3 spans 18 amino acids. CDR1 MNHNS and CDR2 SASEGT come from the germline V gene. The V segment lost 5 bases and the J segment 2 bases; nucleotides outside the gene matches: 16. This chain's CDR3 is CASSTPSLGRGYTDTQYF. The CDR3 coding sequence is TGTGCCAGCAGTACCCCCTCCTTGGGGCGGGGGTACACAGATACGCAGTATTTT.